This TCR beta chain stems from a study of T cell responses to AZD1222 COVID-19 vaccine. The study's findings and limits: There were mostly white British donors and more females than males, and clonal diversity was possibly underestimated.

Concerning this clone itself: Its specificity is unknown.

The protocol was immunoSEQ multiplex PCR, while the TCRdb copy is restricted to in-frame clones and leaves out a portion. Here the sample spans about 130,000 clones, 85% to 95% being singletons. The sequencing here drew on peripheral blood, taken on day 0 of AZD1222 vaccination. This sequence originates from an adult in good health.

CDR3 sequence reads: CASSFLGTSGRADTQYF. The CDR3 nucleotides read TGTGCCAGCAGTTTCCTAGGGACTAGCGGGAGGGCAGATACGCAGTATTTT. The rearrangement links TRBV27 to TRBJ2-3; 16 bases line up with TRBD2. CDR3 size: 17 residues. CDR1 is MNHEY, CDR2 SMNVEV, per germline (reference sequence). J lost 4 bases, V lost 3 bases, and 4 bases had no gene match.